The 29 T cell receptor beta chains below come from one sample, sequenced in a study of blood T cells in healthy people across ages. Sample-barcoded 5' priming and a J-beta primer mix drove a second PCR of 7 to 11 cycles. TCRdb reprocessed the 5' RACE reads via MiXCR and lists one record per CDR3 protein. Found here are about 1.8 million distinct CDR3 sequences, approximately 50% of them singletons; the top ten hold roughly 2.1%. Sequenced material: blood. All receptors come from a middle-aged woman in good health.

The chain uses TRBV27 and TRBJ2-1; the match to TRBD2 covers 11 bases. The CDR3 sequence is 16 residues long. CDR1 and CDR2 (germline): MNHEY, SMNVEV (reference sequence). J gave up 8 bases and V 4 bases, and 10 bases lay outside the gene matches. This CDR3 is CASSSLSGGAGYEQFF. The CDR3 nucleotides read TGTGCCAGCAGTTCGCTTAGCGGGGGGGCCGGTTATGAGCAGTTCTTC.

The chain is built from TRBV4-3 and TRBJ1-5; 9 bases are a match to TRBD1. With 3 bases clipped from V and 2 bases from J, the junction kept 2 bases outside the gene matches. Germline CDR1 and CDR2: LGHNA and YSLEER. The CDR3 sequence is 15 residues long. CDR3 DNA sequence: TGCGCCAGCAGCCAGGGACAGGGCCGCAATCAGCCCCAGCATTTT. Translation gives CASSQGQGRNQPQHF.

This rearrangement joins TRBV9 to TRBJ2-5; D not certain. Trimming stripped 0 bases from V and 3 bases from J, with 3 bases between. The CDR3 sequence is 12 residues long. The V gene's germline CDR1 is SGDLS and CDR2 YYNGEE. CDR3 amino acids: CASSVDEETQYF. The DNA for the CDR3 is TGTGCCAGCAGCGTAGATGAAGAGACCCAGTACTTC.

V and J are TRBV20-1 and TRBJ1-2, with 11 bases matching TRBD1. The germline V gene encodes CDR1 DFQATT and CDR2 SNEGSKA (reference sequence). The CDR3 is 15 residues long. V shed 3 bases and J 6 bases; nucleotides not matched to a gene: 9. CDR3 sequence: CSARGDRGRLDGYTF. The DNA for the CDR3 is TGCAGTGCTAGGGGGGACAGGGGGAGACTGGATGGCTACACCTTC.

A few counts support this clonotype. The rearrangement links TRBV4-3 to TRBJ2-1; 8 bases are shared with TRBD2. Germline CDR1 reads LGHNA; CDR2 reads YSLEER. V shed 1 base, J shed 2 bases, and the junction held 10 bases outside the gene matches. The CDR3 consists of 18 residues. DNA for the CDR3: TGCGCCAGCAGCCAAGCCTCGAGGACTAGCCGGGCCTACAATGAGCAGTTCTTC. Encoded protein: CASSQASRTSRAYNEQFF.

Only a few counts were recorded for this clonotype. The chain couples TRBV24-1 to TRBJ2-7; D is possibly TRBD1 (5 bases). This CDR3 is 17 amino acids long. Germline loops: CDR1 KGHDR, CDR2 SFDVKD. V lost 3 bases, J lost 3 bases, and 20 bases lay in between. This chain's CDR3 is CATSDPWTYPRNYEQYF. DNA for the CDR3: TGTGCCACCAGTGATCCGTGGACATACCCGAGGAACTACGAGCAGTACTTC.

The chain couples TRBV10-2 to TRBJ2-3; 15 nucleotides line up with TRBD2. The junction had 5 bases not matched to a gene; V was cut back by 7 bases and J by 3 bases. Per the germline V gene, CDR1 is WSHSY and CDR2 is SAAADI. The CDR3 runs 16 residues. DNA for the CDR3: TGCGCCAGCACCGGACTAGCGGGGGGGGAAACAGATACGCAGTATTTT. This codes for CASTGLAGGETDTQYF.

The chain is built from TRBV9 and TRBJ2-3, with D perhaps assigned TRBD1 or TRBD2 (5 bases each). The CDR3 spans 11 residues. CDR1 is SGDLS, CDR2 YYNGEE, per germline. Trimming took 7 bases from V and 8 from J, leaving 11 bases between them. The CDR3 sequence is CASRGQGTQYF. CDR3 nucleotide sequence: TGTGCCAGCCGCGGGCAGGGTACGCAGTATTTT.

Of note for this clonotype: The junction does not match germline at one end; this may be a read error. The chain couples TRBV20-1 to TRBJ1-2, with D maybe TRBD1 (6 bases). Germline-derived CDR1 and CDR2 are DFQATT and SNEGSKA (reference sequence). This CDR3 spans 15 amino acids. The CDR3 loop reads CGAWERGLITTGYTF. The CDR3 DNA follows: TGCGGTGCTTGGGAGAGGGGGTTAATCACTACTGGCTACACCTTC.

The chain joins TRBV5-1 to TRBJ2-1; maybe TRBD2 (5 bases). The DNA end lines up better with TRBJ2-7; the J call may be wrong. The CDR3 has 14 residues. Germline lookup yields CDR1 SGHRS and CDR2 YFSETQ. CDR3 sequence: CASSFETTDNEQYF. The CDR3 DNA is TGCGCCAGCAGCTTTGAGACTACAGACAATGAGCAGTACTTC.

This sequence joins TRBV6-2 or TRBV6-3 and TRBJ2-3; TRBD1 matches 9 bases. V was clipped by 7 bases and J by 3 bases; unmatched bases: 11. Germline V CDR1 and CDR2: MNHEY, SVGEGT. The CDR3 sequence is 16 residues long. Here the CDR3 DNA reads TGTGCCAGCACCCGATGGACAGGGGTGGGGACAGATACGCAGTATTTT. As protein: CASTRWTGVGTDTQYF.

The V gene is TRBV10-2, the J gene TRBJ2-3; 8 bases align to TRBD1. The CDR3 has 15 residues. V gave up 6 bases and J gave up 5 bases; unmatched junction bases: 10. CDR1 WSHSY and CDR2 SAAADI come from the germline V gene. CDR3 coding DNA: TGCGCCAGCAGGAAGGACAGGGACGAAATAGATACGCAGTATTTT. It codes for CASRKDRDEIDTQYF.

This clonotype was recorded a few times. Here the CDR3 DNA reads TGTGCCAGCAGTTACGCGCTAGCGGGGGGCCGGGATCAAGAGACCCAGTACTTC. Protein product: CASSYALAGGRDQETQYF. The chain employs TRBV6-2 or TRBV6-3 and TRBJ2-5; 11 nucleotides align to TRBD2. The germline V gene has CDR1 MNHEY and CDR2 SVGEGT. V lost 2 bases to trimming and J lost 2 bases; unmatched junction nucleotides: 10. This CDR3 is 18 amino acids long.

Many counts were recorded for this clonotype. V and J are TRBV28 and TRBJ2-6; D is possibly TRBD2 (5 bases). Between the trimmed V and J ends, which lost 2 bases and 0 bases, there was a span of 8 bases. This CDR3 has 16 residues. Germline CDR1 MDHEN, CDR2 SYDVKM. In DNA form, the CDR3 reads TGTGCCAGCAGTTTAAGGAGGCGCTCTGGGGCCAACGTCCTGACTTTC. It specifies CASSLRRRSGANVLTF.

This sequence joins TRBV5-1 and TRBJ2-7; weak D call: TRBD2 (6 bases). The ends were cut back, 0 bases at V and 7 bases at J, with 17 bases in the middle. The CDR3 consists of 15 residues. CDR1 and CDR2 (germline): SGHRS, YFSETQ. DNA for the CDR3: TGCGCCAGCAGCTTGGCCGGCGGGAAAAACAATGAGCAGTACTTC. It encodes CASSLAGGKNNEQYF.

This clonotype has just one count. The V call is TRBV6-6, the J call TRBJ1-2; D ambiguous. The CDR3 loop spans 12 amino acids. The germline V gene encodes CDR1 MNHNY and CDR2 SVGAGI (reference sequence). V shed 4 bases and J shed 3 bases, with 6 bases lying between them. The CDR3 DNA reads TGTGCCAGCAGTTCACTGTACTATGGCTACACCTTC. Translation gives CASSSLYYGYTF.

The chain is built from TRBV6-6 and TRBJ1-1; D not certain. The CDR3 length is 15 residues. Trimming cost V 0 bases and J 2 bases, with 10 bases left between them. Germline CDR1 MNHNY, CDR2 SVGAGI (reference sequence). The CDR3 loop is CASSYSSLGNTEAFF. CDR3 coding DNA: TGTGCCAGCAGTTACTCGTCTTTGGGAAACACTGAAGCTTTCTTT.

The gene calls are TRBV9 and TRBJ1-2; unclear D gene. The germline V gene has CDR1 SGDLS and CDR2 YYNGEE. CDR3 length: 16 residues. Trimming left V 0 bases short and J 3 bases short, with 15 bases between. The CDR3 spells CASSVEASTADYGYTF. DNA for the CDR3: TGTGCCAGCAGCGTAGAGGCCAGCACGGCGGACTATGGCTACACCTTC.

This clonotype showed up just a few times. This rearrangement joins TRBV7-8 to TRBJ2-7; TRBD2 matches at 13 bases. The CDR3 consists of 18 residues. Losses at the gene ends were 0 bases for V and 2 bases for J; bases not matched to a gene: 7. Germline CDR1 SGHVS, CDR2 FQNEAQ. The CDR3: CASSLARLAGGLAYEQYF. Written as DNA, the CDR3 is TGTGCCAGCAGCTTAGCCAGACTAGCGGGGGGCCTAGCCTACGAGCAGTACTTC.

This clonotype turned up a few times. The J gene is TRBJ2-5, the V gene TRBV7-2; D may be TRBD2 (6 bases). V lost 0 bases to trimming and J lost 4 bases, with 15 bases between them. The germline gives CDR1 SGHTA, CDR2 FQGNSA. The CDR3 has 16 amino acids. In nucleotides, the CDR3 is TGTGCCAGCAGCTTAGCGCCTCCTAGCGTCGGAGAGACCCAGTACTTC. Its protein is CASSLAPPSVGETQYF.

The chain employs TRBV29-1 and TRBJ2-4, with 14 bases fitting TRBD2. Trimming took 1 base from V and 6 from J; bases not matched to a gene: 2. This CDR3 contains 15 residues. Germline loops: CDR1 SQVTM, CDR2 ANQGSEA. This chain's CDR3 is CSVEGTSGGINIQYF. Written as DNA, the CDR3 is TGCAGCGTTGAAGGGACTAGCGGGGGGATAAACATTCAGTACTTC. The full variable domain, in which reference TRBV29-1 and TRBJ2-4 provide the parts outside the CDR3, is SAVISQKPSRDICQRGTSLTIQCQVDSQVTMMFWYRQQPGQSLTLIATANQGSEATYESGFVIDKFPISRPNLTFSTLTVSNMSPEDSSIYLCSVEGTSGGINIQYFGAGTRLSVL.

J is TRBJ2-5 and V is TRBV20-1, with TRBD2 as a possible D gene (6 bases). Trimming stripped 0 bases from V and 4 bases from J, with 12 bases between. The CDR3 loop spans 14 amino acids. The germline CDR1 and CDR2 sequences are DFQATT and SNEGSKA (reference sequence). As DNA, the CDR3 is TGCAGTGCTAGAGAAGGGCGGGGAGGAGAGACCCAGTACTTC. It is translated as CSAREGRGGETQYF.

Remarks on this clonotype: A much larger clone differs by one base, so this may be a read error. The chain has TRBV2 and TRBJ2-1; TRBD2 is a possible D gene (6 bases). Germline loops: CDR1 SNHLY, CDR2 FYNNEI. CDR3 size: 16 residues. The CDR3: CASGERVGGSYNEQFF. CDR3 coding DNA: TGTGCCAGCGGTGAAAGGGTCGGGGGCTCCTACAATGAGCAGTTCTTC.

The V and J genes are TRBV6-1 and TRBJ2-6; D is perhaps TRBD2 (7 bases). CDR3 length: 17 amino acids. Germline CDR1 MNHNS, CDR2 SASEGT. V lost 7 bases to trimming and J lost 4 bases, with 20 bases between them. CDR3 in amino acids: CASTYAAGAEGANVLTF. The CDR3 bases are TGTGCCAGCACATACGCCGCGGGGGCTGAAGGGGCCAACGTCCTGACTTTC.

The chain uses TRBV20-1 and TRBJ2-3; TRBD1 aligns across 10 bases. The CDR3 sequence is 13 residues long. V was clipped by 3 bases and J by 4 bases; unmatched bases: 1. Germline V gene lookup returns CDR1 DFQATT and CDR2 SNEGSKA (reference sequence). The CDR3 DNA follows: TGCAGTGCTAGCGGACAGGGGGCAGATACGCAGTATTTT. Residues: CSASGQGADTQYF.

This rearrangement joins TRBV6-1 to TRBJ1-4, with 12 bases fitting TRBD1. The germline V gene encodes CDR1 MNHNS and CDR2 SASEGT. The J segment lost 4 bases and the V segment lost 9 bases, leaving 3 bases of the junction unmatched. This CDR3 spans 14 amino acids. As DNA, the CDR3 is TGTGCCAGTGGGACAGGGGGCGGTAATGAAAAACTGTTTTTT. Translated, it gives CASGTGGGNEKLFF.

This clonotype was seen only a few times. The chain uses TRBV28 and TRBJ2-7; D may be TRBD1 (5 bases). Germline lookup yields CDR1 MDHEN and CDR2 SYDVKM. The V gene lost 1 base and the J gene lost 4 bases, with 11 bases spanning the gap. CDR3 length: 14 amino acids. CDR3 loop: CASSLSTELYEQYF. Written as DNA, the CDR3 is TGTGCCAGCAGTTTATCGACAGAATTGTACGAGCAGTACTTC.

This sequence joins TRBV12-3 or TRBV12-4 and TRBJ2-3; 11 bases are shared with TRBD2. CDR3 size: 17 residues. J gave up 2 bases and V 3 bases, and 7 bases lay outside the gene matches. DNA of the CDR3: TGTGCCAGCAGTTTGGAGGGGACTAGCGGTGACACAGATACGCAGTATTTT. Its translation: CASSLEGTSGDTDTQYF.

This clonotype appeared once. A single base separates this from a much larger clone, so it may be a read error. V and J are TRBV29-1 and TRBJ2-1, with D uncertain. The CDR3 length is 12 residues. Germline V gene lookup returns CDR1 SQVTM and CDR2 ANQGSEA. DNA for the CDR3: TGCAGCGTGCCTTGGGGTTACAATGGGCAGTTCTTC. Protein product: CSVPWGYNGQFF.